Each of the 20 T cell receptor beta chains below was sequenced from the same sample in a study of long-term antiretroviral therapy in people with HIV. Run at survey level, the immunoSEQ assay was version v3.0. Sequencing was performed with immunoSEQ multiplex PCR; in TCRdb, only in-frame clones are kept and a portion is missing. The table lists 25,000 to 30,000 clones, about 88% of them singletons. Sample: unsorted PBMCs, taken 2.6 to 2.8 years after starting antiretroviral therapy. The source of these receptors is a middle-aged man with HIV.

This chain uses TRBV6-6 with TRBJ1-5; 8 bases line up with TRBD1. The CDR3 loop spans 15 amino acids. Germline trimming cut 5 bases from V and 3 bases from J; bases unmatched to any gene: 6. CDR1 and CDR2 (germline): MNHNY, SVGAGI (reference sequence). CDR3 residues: CASSRGTGHNQPQHF. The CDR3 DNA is TGTGCCAGCAGTCGCGGGACAGGTCACAATCAGCCCCAGCATTTT.

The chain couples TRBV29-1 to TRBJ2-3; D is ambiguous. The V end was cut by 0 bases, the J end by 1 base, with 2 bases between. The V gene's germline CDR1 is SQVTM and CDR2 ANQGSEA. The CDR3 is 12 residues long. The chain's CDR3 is CSVEDRTDTQYF. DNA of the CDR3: TGCAGCGTTGAAGACCGCACAGATACGCAGTATTTT.

CDR3 DNA: TGCGCCAGCAGCTTACTTTCGAACACCGGGGAGCTGTTTTTT. Its translation: CASSLLSNTGELFF. This rearrangement joins TRBV5-1 to TRBJ2-2, with D unresolved. V was clipped by 2 bases and J by 0 bases, with 5 bases between them. The CDR3 loop spans 14 amino acids. Per the germline V gene, CDR1 is SGHRS and CDR2 is YFSETQ.

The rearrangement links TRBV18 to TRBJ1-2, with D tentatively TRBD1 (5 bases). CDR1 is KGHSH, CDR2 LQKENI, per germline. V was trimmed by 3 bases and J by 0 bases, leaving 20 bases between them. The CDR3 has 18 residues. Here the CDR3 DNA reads TGTGCCAGCTCACCCCGATCCGGGACTTTATTAGCTAACTATGGCTACACCTTC. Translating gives CASSPRSGTLLANYGYTF.

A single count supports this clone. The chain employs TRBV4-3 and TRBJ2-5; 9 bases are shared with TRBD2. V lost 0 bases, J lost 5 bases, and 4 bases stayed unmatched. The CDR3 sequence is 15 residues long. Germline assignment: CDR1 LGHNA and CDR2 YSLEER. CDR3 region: CASSQDKGLAETQYF. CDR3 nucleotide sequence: TGCGCCAGCAGCCAAGATAAGGGACTAGCTGAGACCCAGTACTTC.

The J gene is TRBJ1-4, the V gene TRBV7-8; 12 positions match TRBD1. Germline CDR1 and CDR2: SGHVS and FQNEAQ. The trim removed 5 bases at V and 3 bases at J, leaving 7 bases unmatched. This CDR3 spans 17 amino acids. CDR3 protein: CASSQGDRGPPNEKLFF. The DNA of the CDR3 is TGTGCCAGCAGCCAGGGGGACAGGGGGCCGCCTAATGAAAAACTGTTTTTT.

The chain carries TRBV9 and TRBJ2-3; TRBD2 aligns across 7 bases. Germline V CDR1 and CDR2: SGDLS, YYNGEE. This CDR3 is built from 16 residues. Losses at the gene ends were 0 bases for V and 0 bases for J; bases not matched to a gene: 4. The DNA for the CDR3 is TGTGCCAGCAGCGTAGTCTGGGGGGGAAGCACAGATACGCAGTATTTT. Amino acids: CASSVVWGGSTDTQYF.

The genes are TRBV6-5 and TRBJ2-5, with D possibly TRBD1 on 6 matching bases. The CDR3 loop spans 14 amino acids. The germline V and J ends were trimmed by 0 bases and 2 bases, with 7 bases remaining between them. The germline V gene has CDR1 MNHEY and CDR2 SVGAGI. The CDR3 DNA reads TGTGCCAGCAGTTACTCTCAGGGGCAAGAGACCCAGTACTTC. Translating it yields CASSYSQGQETQYF.

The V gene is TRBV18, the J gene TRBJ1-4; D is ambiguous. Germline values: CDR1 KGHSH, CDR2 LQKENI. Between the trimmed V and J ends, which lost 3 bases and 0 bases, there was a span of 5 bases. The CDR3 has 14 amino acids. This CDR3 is CASSPVTTNEKLFF. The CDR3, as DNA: TGTGCCAGCTCACCGGTTACAACTAATGAAAAACTGTTTTTT. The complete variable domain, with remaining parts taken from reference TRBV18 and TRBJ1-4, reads NAGVMQNPRHLVRRRGQEARLRCSPMKGHSHVYWYRQLPEEGLKFMVYLQKENIIDESGMPKERFSAEFPKEGPSILRIQQVVRGDSAAYFCASSPVTTNEKLFFGSGTQLSVL.

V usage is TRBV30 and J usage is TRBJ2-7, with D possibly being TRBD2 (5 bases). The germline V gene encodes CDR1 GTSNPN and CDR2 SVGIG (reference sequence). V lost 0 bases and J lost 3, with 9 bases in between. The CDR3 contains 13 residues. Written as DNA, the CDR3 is TGTGCCTGGAGTGTAGGTGGGAGCTACGAGCAGTACTTC. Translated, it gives CAWSVGGSYEQYF. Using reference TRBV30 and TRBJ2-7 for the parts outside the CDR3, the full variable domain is SQTIHQWPATLVQPVGSPLSLECTVEGTSNPNLYWYRQAAGRGLQLLFYSVGIGQISSEVPQNLSASRPQDRQFILSSKKLLLSDSGFYLCAWSVGGSYEQYFGPGTRLTVT.

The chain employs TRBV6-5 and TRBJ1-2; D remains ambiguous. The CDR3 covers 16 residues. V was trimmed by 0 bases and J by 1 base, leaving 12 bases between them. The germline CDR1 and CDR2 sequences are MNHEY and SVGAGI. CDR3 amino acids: CASSYSASSLNYGYTF. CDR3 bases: TGTGCCAGCAGTTACTCTGCCAGCTCACTTAACTATGGCTACACCTTC.

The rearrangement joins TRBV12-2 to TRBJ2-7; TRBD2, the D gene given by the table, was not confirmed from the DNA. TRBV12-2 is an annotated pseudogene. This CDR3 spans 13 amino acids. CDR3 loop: CASRFRREYEQYF. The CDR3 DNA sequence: TGTGCAAGTCGCTTTAGGAGGGAATACGAGCAGTACTTC.

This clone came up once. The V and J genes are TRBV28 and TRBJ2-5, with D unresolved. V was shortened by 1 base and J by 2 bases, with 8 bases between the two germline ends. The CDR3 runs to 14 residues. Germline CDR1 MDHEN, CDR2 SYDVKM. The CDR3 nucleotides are TGTGCCAGCAGTTTATTCTCACAGCAAGAGACCCAGTACTTC. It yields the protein CASSLFSQQETQYF.

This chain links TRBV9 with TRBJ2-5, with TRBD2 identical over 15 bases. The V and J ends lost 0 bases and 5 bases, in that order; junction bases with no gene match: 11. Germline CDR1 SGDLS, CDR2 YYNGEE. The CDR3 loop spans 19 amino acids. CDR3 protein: CASSVGRGLAGGPEETQYF. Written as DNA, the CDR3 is TGTGCCAGCAGCGTAGGACGAGGACTAGCGGGGGGGCCGGAGGAGACCCAGTACTTC.

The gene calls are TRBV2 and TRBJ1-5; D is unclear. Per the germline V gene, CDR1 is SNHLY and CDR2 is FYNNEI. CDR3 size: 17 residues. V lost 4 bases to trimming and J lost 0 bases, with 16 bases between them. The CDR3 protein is CASSVDEEDYSNQPQHF. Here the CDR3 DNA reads TGTGCCAGCAGTGTGGACGAGGAGGATTATAGCAATCAGCCCCAGCATTTT.

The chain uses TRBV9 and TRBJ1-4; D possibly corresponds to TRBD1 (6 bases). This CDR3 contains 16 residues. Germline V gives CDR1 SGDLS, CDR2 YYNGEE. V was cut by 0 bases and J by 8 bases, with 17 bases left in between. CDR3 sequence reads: CASSVDNGQGSEKLFF. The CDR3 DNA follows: TGTGCCAGCAGCGTAGATAATGGGCAGGGGTCGGAAAAACTGTTTTTT. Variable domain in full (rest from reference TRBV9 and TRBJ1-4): DSGVTQTPKHLITATGQRVTLRCSPRSGDLSVYWYQQSLDQGLQFLIQYYNGEERAKGNILERFSAQQFPDLHSELNLSSLELGDSALYFCASSVDNGQGSEKLFFGSGTQLSVL.

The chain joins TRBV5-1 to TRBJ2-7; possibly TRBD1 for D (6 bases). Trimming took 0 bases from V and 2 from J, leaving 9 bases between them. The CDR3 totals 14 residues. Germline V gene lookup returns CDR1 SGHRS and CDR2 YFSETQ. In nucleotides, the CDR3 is TGCGCCAGCAGCTTGGGACAGGTGGCCTACGAGCAGTACTTC. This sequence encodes CASSLGQVAYEQYF.

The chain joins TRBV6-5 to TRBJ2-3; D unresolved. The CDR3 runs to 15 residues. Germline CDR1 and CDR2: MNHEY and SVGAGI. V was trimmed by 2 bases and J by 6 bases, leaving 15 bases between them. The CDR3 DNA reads TGTGCCAGCAGTTACCGAGGCCAGGAGATGGATACGCAGTATTTT. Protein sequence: CASSYRGQEMDTQYF.

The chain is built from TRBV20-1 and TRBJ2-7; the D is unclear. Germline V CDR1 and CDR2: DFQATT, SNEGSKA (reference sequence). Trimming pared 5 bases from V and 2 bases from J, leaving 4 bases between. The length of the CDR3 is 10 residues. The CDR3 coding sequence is TGCAGTGCTGGGACCTACGAGCAGTACTTC. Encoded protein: CSAGTYEQYF.

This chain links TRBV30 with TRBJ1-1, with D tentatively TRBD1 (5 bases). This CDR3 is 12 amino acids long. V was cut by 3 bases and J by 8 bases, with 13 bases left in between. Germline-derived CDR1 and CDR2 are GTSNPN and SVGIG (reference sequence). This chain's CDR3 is CAWSLGAGEAFF. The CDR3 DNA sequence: TGTGCCTGGAGCCTTGGGGCGGGAGAAGCTTTCTTT.